These 26 T cell receptor beta chains were all obtained from the same sample, sequenced in a study of T cell responses to AZD1222 COVID-19 vaccine. TCRdb keeps only in-frame clones here, not all; method: immunoSEQ multiplex PCR. The sample has 65,000 to 95,000 clones; 80% to 90% are singletons. Source: peripheral blood, taken 28 days after the second AZD1222 dose. These receptors all stem from an adult who received the AZD1222 COVID-19 vaccine.

The genes are TRBV28 and TRBJ1-6; perhaps TRBD1 as D (5 bases). Looked up from germline, CDR1 is MDHEN and CDR2 is SYDVKM. V was pared by 2 bases and J by 9 bases, with 14 bases between. The CDR3 contains 15 residues. This chain's CDR3 is CASSLEGTASSPLHF. CDR3 DNA sequence: TGTGCCAGCAGTTTAGAGGGGACGGCCAGTTCACCCCTCCACTTT.

The CDR3, as DNA: TGTGCCAGCAGCAAAGCGCTACGGATATATAATTCACCCCTCCACTTT. Its protein is CASSKALRIYNSPLHF. The rearrangement uses TRBV21-1 and TRBJ1-6. TRBV21-1 is recorded as a pseudogene. The CDR3 has 16 amino acids.

The gene calls are TRBV28 and TRBJ1-2; unclear D gene. The CDR3 loop spans 14 amino acids. Per germline, CDR1 MDHEN and CDR2 SYDVKM. Trimming took off 5 bases at V and 4 bases at J, with 14 bases between the two ends. This chain's CDR3 is CASSPLVPFYGYTF. The CDR3 region has the DNA TGTGCCAGCAGTCCCCTTGTCCCTTTCTATGGCTACACCTTC.

The chain has TRBV9 and TRBJ1-3; 9 bases align to TRBD1. Trimming took 4 bases from V and 1 from J; bases not matched to a gene: 3. The V gene's germline CDR1 is SGDLS and CDR2 YYNGEE. The CDR3 runs to 15 residues. CDR3 loop: CASSRDRASGNTIYF. Here the CDR3 DNA reads TGTGCCAGCAGCCGGGACAGGGCATCTGGAAACACCATATATTTT. Filled out from reference TRBV9 and TRBJ1-3, the complete variable domain reads DSGVTQTPKHLITATGQRVTLRCSPRSGDLSVYWYQQSLDQGLQFLIQYYNGEERAKGNILERFSAQQFPDLHSELNLSSLELGDSALYFCASSRDRASGNTIYFGEGSWLTVV.

V is TRBV18 and J is TRBJ1-1; TRBD1 matches 7 bases. The CDR3 covers 18 residues. Germline V gene data show CDR1 as KGHSH and CDR2 as LQKENI. The V segment lost 3 bases and the J segment 1 base; nucleotides outside the gene matches: 14. The CDR3 protein is CASSPAVLTGQTNTEAFF. The CDR3 nucleotides read TGTGCCAGCTCACCTGCAGTTTTAACGGGACAGACGAACACTGAAGCTTTCTTT.

The chain is built from TRBV7-8 and TRBJ1-5; D might be TRBD1 (6 bases). CDR1 and CDR2 (germline): SGHVS, FQNEAQ. The ends were cut back, 1 base at V and 11 bases at J, with 9 bases in the middle. This CDR3 comprises 12 residues. For the CDR3, the DNA is TGTGCCAGCAGCTTAGGGGGGGCAGCCCAGCATTTT. Encoded protein: CASSLGGAAQHF. Filled out from reference TRBV7-8 and TRBJ1-5, the complete variable domain reads GAGVSQSPRYKVAKRGQDVALRCDPISGHVSLFWYQQALGQGPEFLTYFQNEAQLDKSGLPSDRFFAERPEGSVSTLKIQRTQQEDSAVYLCASSLGGAAQHFGDGTRLSIL.

The rearrangement uses TRBV9 and TRBJ2-3, with TRBD2 matching over 8 bases. From germline, CDR1 is SGDLS and CDR2 YYNGEE. V lost 8 bases and J lost 2; bases outside the gene matches: 7. CDR3 length equals 14 residues. CDR3 nucleotide sequence: TGTGCCAGTGGGGATAGCGGGGTCACAGATACGCAGTATTTT. Its translation is CASGDSGVTDTQYF.

Concerning this clone itself: The junction departs from germline at one end; a sequencing error may be responsible. The chain is built from TRBV11-3 and TRBJ1-6, with D unresolved. Germline CDR1 reads SGHNT; CDR2 reads YENEEA. The CDR3 spans 13 residues. The CDR3 loop reads CASSLVPDSLLHF. CDR3 in DNA: TGTGCCAGCAGCTTAGTCCCGGATTCACTCCTCCACTTT. Combining the CDR3 with reference TRBV11-3 and TRBJ1-6 gives the whole variable domain EAGVVQSPRYKIIEKKQPVAFWCNPISGHNTLYWYLQNLGQGPELLIRYENEEAVDDSQLPKDRFSAERLKGVDSTLKIQPAELGDSAVYLCASSLVPDSLLHFGNGTRLTVT.

The chain uses TRBV5-1 and TRBJ1-1; D unclear. The germline V and J ends were trimmed by 1 base and 5 bases, with 15 bases remaining between them. The germline V gene has CDR1 SGHRS and CDR2 YFSETQ. This CDR3 is built from 15 residues. The CDR3 DNA is TGCGCCAGCAGCTTGAAGGCGGCTCGCCGGACTGAAGCTTTCTTT. The encoded protein is CASSLKAARRTEAFF.

The chain links TRBV28 to TRBJ1-2; possibly TRBD1 for D (6 bases). The CDR3 sequence is 15 residues long. Germline loops: CDR1 MDHEN, CDR2 SYDVKM. Trimming pared 5 bases from V and 4 bases from J, leaving 17 bases between. The CDR3 coding sequence is TGTGCCAGCAGTCCTGCCTTGACAGGCCGCTATGGCTACACCTTC. Translated, it gives CASSPALTGRYGYTF.

V and J are TRBV11-3 and TRBJ2-5; possibly TRBD1 for D (6 bases). This CDR3 is built from 14 residues. The germline V gene has CDR1 SGHNT and CDR2 YENEEA. Trimming cost V 4 bases and J 1 base, with 10 bases left between them. The CDR3 loop reads CASSSGTTQETQYF. The CDR3 DNA is TGTGCCAGCAGCTCGGGGACAACCCAAGAGACCCAGTACTTC.

The J gene is TRBJ1-5, the V gene TRBV28, with 9 bases identical to TRBD1. CDR1 is MDHEN, CDR2 SYDVKM, per germline. After removal of 5 bases from V and 5 bases from J, the junction contained 4 bases not matched to a gene. This CDR3 comprises 14 residues. CDR3 in DNA: TGTGCCAGCAGTACAGGGGGCAGAGATCAGCCCCAGCATTTT. Protein: CASSTGGRDQPQHF.

A word on this clone: The sample holds other DNA sequences that translate to the same CDR3. This sequence joins TRBV7-9 and TRBJ2-3, with 10 bases aligning to TRBD2. CDR3 size: 12 residues. V was pared by 4 bases and J by 9 bases, with 1 base of the junction left unmatched. CDR1 is SEHNR and CDR2 is FQNEAQ in the germline V gene (reference sequence). The CDR3 loop is CASSSSGGTQYF. The CDR3 bases are TGTGCCAGCAGCTCTAGCGGGGGCACGCAGTATTTT.

The chain joins TRBV5-6 to TRBJ2-3; D remains ambiguous. With 2 bases removed from V and 0 bases from J, the gap between germline ends came to 19 bases. The CDR3 extends over 18 amino acids. CDR1 and CDR2 (germline): SGHDT, YYEEEE. CDR3 sequence reads: CASSFLLTHGPSTDTQYF. The CDR3 coding sequence is TGTGCCAGCAGCTTCCTCCTGACTCACGGTCCGAGCACAGATACGCAGTATTTT.

This clone was counted once. V usage is TRBV6-6 and J usage is TRBJ1-6; no clear D gene. The germline gives CDR1 MNHNY, CDR2 SVGAGI (reference sequence). This CDR3 is 15 amino acids long. V lost 0 bases and J 10 bases, leaving 13 bases between the germline ends. The CDR3 loop reads CASSYSTGFRSPLHF. CDR3 nucleotides: TGTGCCAGCAGTTACTCGACGGGATTTCGCTCACCCCTCCACTTT.

CDR3 region: CASSFAGTREKLFF. CDR3 bases: TGTGCCAGCAGCTTCGCAGGGACGAGGGAAAAACTGTTTTTT. V usage is TRBV7-9 and J usage is TRBJ1-4; D is perhaps TRBD1 (5 bases). Trimming left V 3 bases short and J 8 bases short, with 13 bases between. The CDR3 is 14 residues long. The germline CDR1 and CDR2 sequences are SEHNR and FQNEAQ (reference sequence).

The gene calls are TRBV15 and TRBJ2-7, with D uncertain. Between the trimmed V and J ends, which lost 1 base and 6 bases, there was a span of 10 bases. In germline, CDR1 is LNHNV, CDR2 YYDKDF (reference sequence). This CDR3 contains 13 residues. The CDR3 is CATSRGYRVEQYF. The DNA for the CDR3 is TGTGCCACCAGCAGAGGCTACCGGGTCGAGCAGTACTTC.

The V gene is TRBV25-1, the J gene TRBJ1-4; 9 bases are shared with TRBD1. Germline CDR1 is MGHDK and CDR2 is SYGVNS. CDR3 length: 16 residues. V lost 2 bases, J lost 7 bases, and 8 bases stayed unmatched. Written as DNA, the CDR3 is TGTGCCAGCAGTGAAATCACAGGGGGCAGGGGTGAAAAACTGTTTTTT. Protein sequence: CASSEITGGRGEKLFF.

The chain links TRBV21-1 to TRBJ1-5. TRBV21-1 is tagged as a pseudogene. The CDR3 contains 16 residues. The CDR3 here is CASSTHNSGESEPQHF. The CDR3 nucleotides are TGTGCCAGCAGCACCCACAATAGTGGGGAGTCGGAGCCCCAGCATTTT.

The chain is built from TRBV19 and TRBJ2-3, with TRBD1 as a possible D gene (5 bases). The V and J ends lost 11 bases and 1 base respectively, with 16 bases between them. Germline loops: CDR1 LNHDA, CDR2 SQIVND (reference sequence). This CDR3 contains 14 residues. CDR3: CAQTDSQGTDTQYF. The CDR3 DNA reads TGTGCCCAAACAGACAGTCAAGGCACAGATACGCAGTATTTT.

The chain couples TRBV30 to TRBJ1-5; D is undetermined. The V end lost 2 bases, the J end lost 4 bases, and 6 bases lay between the germline ends. The CDR3 spans 12 residues. Germline V lookup: CDR1 GTSNPN, CDR2 SVGIG (reference sequence). CDR3 residues: CAWSPGNQPQHF. As DNA, the CDR3 is TGTGCCTGGAGTCCTGGGAATCAGCCCCAGCATTTT.

The chain recombines TRBV19 with TRBJ1-5, with 8 bases fitting TRBD1. Germline V gene lookup returns CDR1 LNHDA and CDR2 SQIVND (reference sequence). V lost 4 bases, J lost 4 bases, and 12 bases stayed unmatched. CDR3 length: 17 amino acids. As DNA, the CDR3 is TGTGCCAGTAGTACCTTACTCCAGGGGGCCGGTAATCAGCCCCAGCATTTT. Residues: CASSTLLQGAGNQPQHF.

This chain connects TRBV19 to TRBJ1-5; the D is unclear. The CDR3 extends over 16 amino acids. Trimming shortened V by 7 bases and J by 0 bases, and 16 bases separated the two germline ends. Germline lookup yields CDR1 LNHDA and CDR2 SQIVND (reference sequence). The CDR3, as DNA: TGTGCCAGTAAGCCGGGAGTTATCCTTAGCAATCAGCCCCAGCATTTT. It is translated as CASKPGVILSNQPQHF.

V and J are TRBV18 and TRBJ2-1, with 7 bases identical to TRBD1. CDR1 is KGHSH, CDR2 LQKENI, per germline. This CDR3 comprises 15 residues. J gave up 1 base and V 2 bases, and 2 bases lay outside the gene matches. The CDR3 here is CASSPEQGSYNEQFF. CDR3 DNA sequence: TGTGCCAGCTCACCAGAACAGGGGTCCTACAATGAGCAGTTCTTC.

V usage is TRBV6-5 and J usage is TRBJ2-7; 7 bases match TRBD1. The CDR3 has 15 amino acids. The germline V gene has CDR1 MNHEY and CDR2 SVGAGI. J gave up 4 bases and V 5 bases, and 11 bases lay outside the gene matches. CDR3 protein: CASSPRQGTTYEQYF. The CDR3 DNA is TGTGCCAGCAGTCCCCGACAGGGAACTACTTACGAGCAGTACTTC.

V gene TRBV11-2 combines with J gene TRBJ1-4; D gene uncertain. Germline V gene lookup returns CDR1 SGHAT and CDR2 FQNNGV. There are 15 residues in the CDR3. The V and J ends lost 5 bases and 7 bases respectively, with 17 bases between them. This CDR3 is CASSPNLGWVEKLFF. As DNA, the CDR3 is TGTGCCAGCAGCCCCAATCTGGGGTGGGTTGAAAAACTGTTTTTT. Full variable domain (missing parts from reference TRBV11-2 and TRBJ1-4): EAGVAQSPRYKIIEKRQSVAFWCNPISGHATLYWYQQILGQGPKLLIQFQNNGVVDDSQLPKDRFSAERLKGVDSTLKIQPAKLEDSAVYLCASSPNLGWVEKLFFGSGTQLSVL.